The TCR beta chain under discussion was sequenced for a study of T cell repertoires in cytomegalovirus infection. Study-wide context: The study used recently identified HLA-C-restricted and well-studied HLA-B-restricted CMV epitopes. Both a matching HLA type and CMV infection were indicated by public TCR beta signatures.

Comment on this clonotype: Its specificity is not known.

V shed 5 bases and J 3 bases; nucleotides not matched to a gene: 4. The CDR3 consists of 13 residues. Germline CDR1 and CDR2: MNHEY and SMNVEV (reference sequence). TCRdb independently ran MiXCR on the reads; one entry per CDR3 protein. Of about 920,000 distinct CDR3 sequences listed, under 40% are singletons. General study points: Clonotypes of TCR beta that were HLA-C-restricted and CMV-specific dominated the ex vivo response.

The rearrangement links TRBV27 to TRBJ2-7, with 7 bases that match TRBD2. The receptor's source is a human donor in good health (CMV status not recorded). Some clones in this sample may be carry-over from other donors' samples. The input for sequencing was cultured CD8+ T cells from PBMCs, taken from culture after CMV antigen stimulation. The CDR3 nucleotides are TGTGCCAGCAGTGTGGGCGGGGGCTACGAGCAGTACGTC. Amino acid sequence: CASSVGGGYEQYV.